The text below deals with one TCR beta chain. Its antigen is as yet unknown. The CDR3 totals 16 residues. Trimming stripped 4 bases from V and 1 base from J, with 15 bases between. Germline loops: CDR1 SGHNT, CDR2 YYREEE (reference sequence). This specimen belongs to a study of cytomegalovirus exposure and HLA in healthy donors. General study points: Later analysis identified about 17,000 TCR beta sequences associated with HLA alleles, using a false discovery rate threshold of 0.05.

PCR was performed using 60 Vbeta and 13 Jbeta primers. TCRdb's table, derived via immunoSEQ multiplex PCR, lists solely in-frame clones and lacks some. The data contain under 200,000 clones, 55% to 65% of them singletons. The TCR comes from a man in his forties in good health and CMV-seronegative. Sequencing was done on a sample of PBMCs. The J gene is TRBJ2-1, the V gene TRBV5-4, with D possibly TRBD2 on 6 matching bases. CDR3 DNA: TGTGCCAGCAGCGGCTTACTAGCCAGTTCCTACAATGAGCAGTTCTTC. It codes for CASSGLLASSYNEQFF. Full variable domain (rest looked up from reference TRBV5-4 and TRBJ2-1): ETGVTQSPTHLIKTRGQQVTLRCSSQSGHNTVSWYQQALGQGPQFIFQYYREEENGRGNFPPRFSGLQFPNYSSELNVNALELDDSALYLCASSGLLASSYNEQFFGPGTRLTVL.